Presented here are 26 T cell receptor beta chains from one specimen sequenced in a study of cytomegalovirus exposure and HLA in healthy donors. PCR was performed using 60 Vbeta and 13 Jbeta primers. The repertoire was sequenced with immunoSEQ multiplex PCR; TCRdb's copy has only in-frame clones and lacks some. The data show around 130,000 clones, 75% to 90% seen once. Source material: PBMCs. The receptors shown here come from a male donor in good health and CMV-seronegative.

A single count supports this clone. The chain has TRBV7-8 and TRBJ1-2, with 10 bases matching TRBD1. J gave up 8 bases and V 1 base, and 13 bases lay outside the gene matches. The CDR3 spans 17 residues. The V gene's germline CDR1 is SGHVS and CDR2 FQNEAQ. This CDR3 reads CASSLVQTGTGVFGYTF. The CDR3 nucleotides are TGTGCCAGCAGCTTAGTACAGACTGGGACAGGGGTTTTCGGCTACACCTTC.

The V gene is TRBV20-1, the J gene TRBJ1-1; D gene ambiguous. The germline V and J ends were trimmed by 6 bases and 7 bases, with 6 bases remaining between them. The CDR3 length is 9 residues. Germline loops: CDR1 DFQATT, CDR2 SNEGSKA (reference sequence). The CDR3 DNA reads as TGCAGTGCAACAAGTGAAGCTTTCTTT. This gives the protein CSATSEAFF.

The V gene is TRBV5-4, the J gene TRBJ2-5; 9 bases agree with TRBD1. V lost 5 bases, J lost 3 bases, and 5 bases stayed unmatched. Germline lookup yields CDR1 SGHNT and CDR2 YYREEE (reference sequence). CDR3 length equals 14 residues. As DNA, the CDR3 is TGTGCCAGCAGGGGCCGGGACAGGGAAGAGACCCAGTACTTC. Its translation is CASRGRDREETQYF.

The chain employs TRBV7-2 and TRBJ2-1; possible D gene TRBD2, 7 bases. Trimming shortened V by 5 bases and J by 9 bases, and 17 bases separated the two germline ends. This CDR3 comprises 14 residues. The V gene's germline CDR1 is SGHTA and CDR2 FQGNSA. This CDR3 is CASSLRGGAGEQFF. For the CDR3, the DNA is TGTGCCAGCAGCCTCCGAGGGGGGGCGGGTGAGCAGTTCTTC.

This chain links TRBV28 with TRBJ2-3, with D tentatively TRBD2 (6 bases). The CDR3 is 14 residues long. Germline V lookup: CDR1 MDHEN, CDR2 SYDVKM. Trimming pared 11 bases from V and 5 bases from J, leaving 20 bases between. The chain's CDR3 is CARTIGRVIDTQYF. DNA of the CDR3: TGTGCCCGCACCATCGGGAGAGTAATAGATACGCAGTATTTT. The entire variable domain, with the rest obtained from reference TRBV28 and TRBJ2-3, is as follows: DVKVTQSSRYLVKRTGEKVFLECVQDMDHENMFWYRQDPGLGLRLIYFSYDVKMKEKGDIPEGYSVSREKKERFSLILESASTNQTSMYLCARTIGRVIDTQYFGPGTRLTVL.

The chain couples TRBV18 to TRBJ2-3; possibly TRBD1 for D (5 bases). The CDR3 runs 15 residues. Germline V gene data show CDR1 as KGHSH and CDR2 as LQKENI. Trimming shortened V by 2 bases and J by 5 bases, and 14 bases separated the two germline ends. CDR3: CASSPLRGLGDTQYF. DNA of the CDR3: TGTGCCAGCTCACCATTAAGGGGTCTTGGAGATACGCAGTATTTT.

The DNA for the CDR3 is TGTGCCAGCAGCGTGGGCCCCAAGCAGTTCTTC. It is translated as CASSVGPKQFF. The J gene is TRBJ2-1, the V gene TRBV9; no firm D call. V shed 2 bases and J shed 11 bases, with 8 bases lying between them. The CDR3 spans 11 residues. Germline V gene lookup returns CDR1 SGDLS and CDR2 YYNGEE.

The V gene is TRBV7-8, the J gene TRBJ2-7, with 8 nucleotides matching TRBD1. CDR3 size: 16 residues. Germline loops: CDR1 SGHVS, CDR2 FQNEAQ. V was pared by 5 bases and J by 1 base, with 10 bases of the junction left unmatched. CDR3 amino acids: CASSISGTGYSYEQYF. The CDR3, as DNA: TGTGCCAGCAGCATTTCCGGGACAGGTTATTCCTACGAGCAGTACTTC.

CDR3 sequence (DNA): TGTGCCAGCAGTGGTACAGGTGAAAAACTGTTTTTT. It yields the protein CASSGTGEKLFF. The chain couples TRBV25-1 to TRBJ1-4; possible D gene TRBD1, 5 bases. This CDR3 is 12 amino acids long. V was trimmed by 4 bases and J by 7 bases, leaving 7 bases between them. Germline CDR1 and CDR2: MGHDK and SYGVNS.

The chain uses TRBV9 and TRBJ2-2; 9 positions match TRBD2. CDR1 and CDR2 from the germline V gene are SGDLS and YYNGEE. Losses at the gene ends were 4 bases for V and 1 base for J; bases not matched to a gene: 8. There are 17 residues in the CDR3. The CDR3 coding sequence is TGTGCCAGCAGCCCCCGGGGGCGGGGGGGGAACACCGGGGAGCTGTTTTTT. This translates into CASSPRGRGGNTGELFF.

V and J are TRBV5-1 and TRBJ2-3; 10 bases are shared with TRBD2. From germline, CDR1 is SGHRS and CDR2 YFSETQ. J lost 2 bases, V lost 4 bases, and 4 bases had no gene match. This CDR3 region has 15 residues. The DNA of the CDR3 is TGCGCCAGCAGCACTAGCGGGGCCAACACAGATACGCAGTATTTT. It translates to CASSTSGANTDTQYF.

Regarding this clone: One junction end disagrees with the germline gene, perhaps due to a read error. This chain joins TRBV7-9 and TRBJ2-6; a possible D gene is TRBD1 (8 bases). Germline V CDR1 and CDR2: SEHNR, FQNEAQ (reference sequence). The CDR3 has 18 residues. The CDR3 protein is CSSSGWTTGGAGANVLTF. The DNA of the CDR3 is TGTTCCAGCAGCGGCTGGACTACAGGGGGGGCTGGGGCCAACGTCCTGACTTTC.

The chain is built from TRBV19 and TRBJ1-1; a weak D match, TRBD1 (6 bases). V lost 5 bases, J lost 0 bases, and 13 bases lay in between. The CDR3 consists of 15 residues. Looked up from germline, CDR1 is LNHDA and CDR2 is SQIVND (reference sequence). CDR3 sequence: CASSFRDNMNTEAFF. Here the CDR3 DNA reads TGTGCCAGTAGTTTCCGGGACAACATGAACACTGAAGCTTTCTTT.

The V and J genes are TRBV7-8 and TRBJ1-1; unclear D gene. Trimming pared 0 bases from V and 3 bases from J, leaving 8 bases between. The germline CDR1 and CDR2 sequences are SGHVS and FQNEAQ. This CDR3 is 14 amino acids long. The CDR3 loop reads CASSLAAGYTEAFF. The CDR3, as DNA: TGTGCCAGCAGCTTAGCGGCCGGGTACACTGAAGCTTTCTTT.

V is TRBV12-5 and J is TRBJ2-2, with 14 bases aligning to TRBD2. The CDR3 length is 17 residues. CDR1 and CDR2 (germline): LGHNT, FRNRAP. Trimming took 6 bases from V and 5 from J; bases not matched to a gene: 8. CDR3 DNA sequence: TGTGCTAGTGGGTTGACTAGCGGGGGGGGCGGGACCGGGGAGCTGTTTTTT. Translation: CASGLTSGGGGTGELFF.

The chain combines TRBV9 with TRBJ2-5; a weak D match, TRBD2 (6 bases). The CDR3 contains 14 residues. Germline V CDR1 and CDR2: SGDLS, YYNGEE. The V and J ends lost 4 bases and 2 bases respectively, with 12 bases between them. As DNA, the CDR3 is TGTGCCAGCAGCTGGAGGGTTGGGCAAGAGACCCAGTACTTC. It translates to CASSWRVGQETQYF.

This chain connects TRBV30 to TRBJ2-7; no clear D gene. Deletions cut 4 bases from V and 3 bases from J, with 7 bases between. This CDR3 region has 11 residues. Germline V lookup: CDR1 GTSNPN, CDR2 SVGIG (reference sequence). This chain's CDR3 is CAWMSGYEQYF. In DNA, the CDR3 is TGTGCCTGGATGTCCGGCTACGAGCAGTACTTC. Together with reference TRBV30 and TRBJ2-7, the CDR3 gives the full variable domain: SQTIHQWPATLVQPVGSPLSLECTVEGTSNPNLYWYRQAAGRGLQLLFYSVGIGQISSEVPQNLSASRPQDRQFILSSKKLLLSDSGFYLCAWMSGYEQYFGPGTRLTVT.

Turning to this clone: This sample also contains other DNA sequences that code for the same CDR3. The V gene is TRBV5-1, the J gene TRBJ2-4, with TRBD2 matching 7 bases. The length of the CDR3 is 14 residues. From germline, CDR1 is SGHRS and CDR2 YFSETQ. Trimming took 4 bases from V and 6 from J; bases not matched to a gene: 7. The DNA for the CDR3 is TGCGCCAGCAGCATGGGACCGGGGGGAAACATTCAGTACTTC. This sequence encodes CASSMGPGGNIQYF.

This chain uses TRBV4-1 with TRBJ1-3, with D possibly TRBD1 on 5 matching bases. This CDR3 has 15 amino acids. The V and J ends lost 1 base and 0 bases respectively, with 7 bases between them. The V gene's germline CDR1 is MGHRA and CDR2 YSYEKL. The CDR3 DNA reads TGCGCCAGCAGCCAAGTTGACAGCTCTGGAAACACCATATATTTT. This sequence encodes CASSQVDSSGNTIYF.

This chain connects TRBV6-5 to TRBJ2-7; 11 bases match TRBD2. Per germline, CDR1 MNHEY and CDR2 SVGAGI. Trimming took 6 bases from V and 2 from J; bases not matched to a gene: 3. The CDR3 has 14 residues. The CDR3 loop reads CASRRLAGTYEQYF. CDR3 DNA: TGTGCCAGCAGACGACTAGCGGGAACCTACGAGCAGTACTTC.

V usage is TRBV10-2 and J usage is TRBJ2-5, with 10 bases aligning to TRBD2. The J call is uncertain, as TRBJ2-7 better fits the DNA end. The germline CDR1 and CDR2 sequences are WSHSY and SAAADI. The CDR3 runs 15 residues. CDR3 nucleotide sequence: TGCGCCAGCAAACCGACTAGCGGGTCTACCTACGAGCAGTACTTC. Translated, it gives CASKPTSGSTYEQYF.

Here the CDR3 reads CASSRDSYETQYF. CDR3 sequence (DNA): TGTGCCAGCAGCCGCGACAGTTACGAGACCCAGTACTTC. This chain connects TRBV7-2 to TRBJ2-5; D is possibly TRBD1 (5 bases). Germline CDR1 is SGHTA and CDR2 is FQGNSA. The CDR3 has 13 residues. Trimming removed 5 bases from V and 5 bases from J, with 12 bases in between.

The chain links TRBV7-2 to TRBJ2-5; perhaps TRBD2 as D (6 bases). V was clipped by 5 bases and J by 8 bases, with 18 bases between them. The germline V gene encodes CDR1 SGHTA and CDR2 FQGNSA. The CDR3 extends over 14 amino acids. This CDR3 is CASSPRDSKNTQYF. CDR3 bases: TGTGCCAGCAGCCCCAGGGACTCCAAGAATACCCAGTACTTC.

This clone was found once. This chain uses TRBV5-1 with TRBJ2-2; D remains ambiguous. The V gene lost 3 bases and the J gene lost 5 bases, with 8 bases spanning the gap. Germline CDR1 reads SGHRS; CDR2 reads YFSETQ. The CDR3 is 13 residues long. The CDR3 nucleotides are TGCGCCAGCAGCTATGGCGGAACCGGGGAGCTGTTTTTT. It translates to CASSYGGTGELFF.

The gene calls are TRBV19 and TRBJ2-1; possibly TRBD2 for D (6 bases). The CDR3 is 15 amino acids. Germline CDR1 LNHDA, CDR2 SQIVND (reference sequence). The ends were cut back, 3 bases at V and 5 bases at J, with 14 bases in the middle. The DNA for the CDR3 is TGTGCCAGTAGTATCGGCGGGGACCTACACAATGAGCAGTTCTTC. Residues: CASSIGGDLHNEQFF.

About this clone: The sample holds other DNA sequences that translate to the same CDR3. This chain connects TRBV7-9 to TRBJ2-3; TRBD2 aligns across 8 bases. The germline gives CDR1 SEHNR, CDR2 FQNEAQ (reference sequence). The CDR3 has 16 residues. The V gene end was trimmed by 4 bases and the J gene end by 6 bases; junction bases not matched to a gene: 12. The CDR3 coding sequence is TGTGCCAGCAGCTACTACAGCGGGAGAGGGCGTGATACGCAGTATTTT. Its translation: CASSYYSGRGRDTQYF.